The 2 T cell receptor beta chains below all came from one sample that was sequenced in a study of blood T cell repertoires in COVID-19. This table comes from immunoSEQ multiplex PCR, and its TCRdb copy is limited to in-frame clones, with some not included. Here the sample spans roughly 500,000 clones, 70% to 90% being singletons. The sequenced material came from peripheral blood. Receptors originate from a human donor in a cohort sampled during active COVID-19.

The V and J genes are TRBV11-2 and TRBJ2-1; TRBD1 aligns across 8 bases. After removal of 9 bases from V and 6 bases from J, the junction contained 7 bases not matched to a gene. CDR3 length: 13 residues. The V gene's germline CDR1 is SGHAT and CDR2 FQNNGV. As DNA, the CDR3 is TGTGCCAGTAAAGGCAGGGGGCCCAATGAGCAGTTCTTC. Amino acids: CASKGRGPNEQFF.

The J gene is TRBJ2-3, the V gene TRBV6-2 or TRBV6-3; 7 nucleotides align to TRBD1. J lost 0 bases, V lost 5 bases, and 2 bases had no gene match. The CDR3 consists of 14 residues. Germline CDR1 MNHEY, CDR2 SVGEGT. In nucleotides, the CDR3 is TGTGCCAGCAGTGTGGGACAGAGCACAGATACGCAGTATTTT. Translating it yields CASSVGQSTDTQYF.